The 5 T cell receptor beta chains below all came from one sample that was sequenced in a study of graft-versus-host responses after intestinal transplantation. Time point given: postoperative day 105 after intestinal transplantation (dayNNNN = postoperative day). Profiling relied on immunoSEQ multiplex PCR, and the TCRdb table lists in-frame clones only, not all of them. Here the sample spans over 9,000 clones, roughly nine tenths being singletons. Sample: PBMCs, taken 105 days after intestinal transplantation. These receptors originate from a human patient who received an intestinal transplant, so some T cells may come from the graft donor.

This chain connects TRBV6-1 to TRBJ2-3; 9 bases agree with TRBD1. The J segment lost 10 bases and the V segment lost 2 bases, leaving 10 bases of the junction unmatched. Looked up from germline, CDR1 is MNHNS and CDR2 is SASEGT. CDR3 length equals 15 residues. CDR3 protein: CASSETRQGGLAQYF. The CDR3 nucleotides are TGTGCCAGCAGTGAAACCCGACAGGGGGGCCTCGCGCAGTATTTT.

The chain links TRBV28 to TRBJ2-1, with 9 bases matching TRBD2. Germline V gene lookup returns CDR1 MDHEN and CDR2 SYDVKM. V trimming: 10 bases; J trimming: 15 bases; junction bases outside the gene matches: 16. The CDR3 has 13 amino acids. The CDR3 loop is CATSEELREGRFF. The CDR3 DNA reads TGTGCCACTTCTGAGGAGTTGCGGGAGGGCCGGTTCTTC.

This clone was recorded once. V and J are TRBV4-1 and TRBJ2-7; a weak D match, TRBD2 (5 bases). Trimming cost V 3 bases and J 5 bases, with 17 bases left between them. The germline V gene has CDR1 MGHRA and CDR2 YSYEKL. This CDR3 spans 15 amino acids. The CDR3 sequence: CASSHPPWGDDEQYF. The CDR3 DNA reads as TGCGCCAGCAGCCACCCCCCGTGGGGAGACGACGAGCAGTACTTC.

The rearrangement links TRBV6-4 to TRBJ2-7, with 8 nucleotides matching TRBD1. Germline CDR1 MRHNA, CDR2 SNTAGT. The CDR3 has 14 amino acids. Losses at the gene ends were 7 bases for V and 2 bases for J; bases not matched to a gene: 7. The CDR3 DNA follows: TGTGCCAGCAACCTGACAGGGGTCGCCTACGAGCAGTACTTC. Residues: CASNLTGVAYEQYF.

V usage is TRBV11-2 and J usage is TRBJ2-2; D is undetermined. The V and J ends lost 1 base and 6 bases respectively, with 9 bases between them. The CDR3 sequence is 14 residues long. Germline lookup yields CDR1 SGHAT and CDR2 FQNNGV. The CDR3 here is CASSLVVDAGELFF. The CDR3 DNA reads TGTGCCAGCAGCTTAGTAGTAGACGCCGGGGAGCTGTTTTTT.